Listed here are 16 T cell receptor beta chains from one sample, sequenced in a study of blood T cell repertoires in COVID-19. Measured with immunoSEQ multiplex PCR; TCRdb has only the in-frame clones, and not every one. This repertoire shows approximately 450,000 clones, nearly 90% found once; its top ten account for nearly 2%. Sequenced material: PBMCs or T cells enriched from blood (not recorded which). The source of these receptors is a woman in her late teens or twenties with acute COVID-19.

V gene TRBV11-2 combines with J gene TRBJ2-7, with 14 nucleotides matching TRBD2. Germline V gene sequence: CDR1 SGHAT, CDR2 FQNNGV. This CDR3 region has 15 residues. V trimming: 6 bases; J trimming: 4 bases; junction bases outside the gene matches: 5. CDR3 nucleotide sequence: TGTGCCAGCAGTTTGACTAGCGGGAGGGCTTACGAGCAGTACTTC. Its protein product is CASSLTSGRAYEQYF.

The chain combines TRBV28 with TRBJ1-2; no reliable D call. The CDR3 totals 12 residues. Trimming left V 3 bases short and J 7 bases short, with 9 bases between. CDR1 is MDHEN, CDR2 SYDVKM, per germline. The chain's CDR3 is CASSFGVGGYTF. For the CDR3, the DNA is TGTGCCAGCAGTTTCGGGGTGGGTGGCTACACCTTC.

The gene calls are TRBV19 and TRBJ2-7; 7 nucleotides match TRBD1. CDR3 length equals 15 residues. Germline CDR1 LNHDA, CDR2 SQIVND (reference sequence). V lost 4 bases, J lost 3 bases, and 9 bases stayed unmatched. DNA of the CDR3: TGTGCCAGTAGTAATAACAGGGGAAGGGGCTACGAGCAGTACTTC. Residues: CASSNNRGRGYEQYF.

The chain carries TRBV2 and TRBJ2-1; D is uncertain. Trimming took 11 bases from V and 0 from J, leaving 14 bases between them. Germline values: CDR1 SNHLY, CDR2 FYNNEI. This CDR3 has 14 amino acids. CDR3 protein: CACSSPSSYNEQFF. The DNA of the CDR3 is TGTGCCTGCTCGTCGCCTAGCTCCTACAATGAGCAGTTCTTC.

This rearrangement joins TRBV7-9 to TRBJ2-5, with 8 bases fitting TRBD1. J gave up 3 bases and V 1 base, and 16 bases lay outside the gene matches. CDR1 and CDR2 from the germline V gene are SEHNR and FQNEAQ (reference sequence). The CDR3 is made up of 19 amino acids. The CDR3, as DNA: TGTGCCAGCAGCTTAGAATTCTATCAGGGGGCGGCCCTCAAAGAGACCCAGTACTTC. This translates into CASSLEFYQGAALKETQYF.

The chain uses TRBV7-2 and TRBJ2-5; no reliable D call. V was shortened by 2 bases and J by 2 bases, with 6 bases between the two germline ends. The CDR3 spans 13 residues. Germline V lookup: CDR1 SGHTA, CDR2 FQGNSA. The CDR3 region has the DNA TGTGCCAGCAGCTTAAGCTTGCAAGAGACCCAGTACTTC. Its protein product is CASSLSLQETQYF.

The chain joins TRBV10-2 to TRBJ2-1, with 8 bases aligning to TRBD2. Trimming removed 5 bases from V and 7 bases from J; junction bases left unmatched: 7. Germline-derived CDR1 and CDR2 are WSHSY and SAAADI. There are 14 residues in the CDR3. The CDR3 DNA is TGCGCCAGCAGTAGACCGGGACTAGGGAATGAGCAGTTCTTC. This translates into CASSRPGLGNEQFF.

The DNA for the CDR3 is TGTGCCAGCAGCGTTGACAGGGTCTACGAGCAGTACTTC. It is translated as CASSVDRVYEQYF. The rearrangement links TRBV6-2 or TRBV6-3 to TRBJ2-7; 7 nucleotides line up with TRBD1. The CDR3 is made up of 13 amino acids. V was clipped by 6 bases and J by 3 bases; unmatched bases: 5. Germline CDR1 is MNHEY and CDR2 is SVGEGT.

The rearrangement uses TRBV27 and TRBJ1-4, with unresolved D. Germline CDR1 MNHEY, CDR2 SMNVEV (reference sequence). The CDR3 sequence is 14 residues long. Between the trimmed V and J ends, which lost 5 bases and 3 bases, there was a span of 10 bases. This CDR3 is CASSVRGANEKLFF. CDR3 nucleotides: TGTGCCAGCAGTGTACGCGGGGCTAATGAAAAACTGTTTTTT.

This clone has just one count. The chain couples TRBV9 to TRBJ1-3; D remains ambiguous. The CDR3 totals 15 residues. CDR1 is SGDLS and CDR2 is YYNGEE in the germline V gene. Trimming left V 4 bases short and J 5 bases short, with 16 bases between. The chain's CDR3 is CASSPDGNMRNTIYF. CDR3 DNA: TGTGCCAGCAGCCCCGACGGGAATATGAGAAACACCATATATTTT.

The chain couples TRBV12-3 or TRBV12-4 to TRBJ2-1, with a tentative D call TRBD2 (7 bases). V shed 4 bases and J shed 9 bases, with 13 bases lying between them. This CDR3 has 13 residues. CDR3 bases: TGTGCCAGCAGTTACCTCCGGGGGGCTGAGCAGTTCTTC. Translation gives CASSYLRGAEQFF.

This rearrangement joins TRBV21-1 to TRBJ1-4. TRBV21-1 is a pseudogene segment. This CDR3 has 14 amino acids. CDR3 region: CASPGRVLNEKLFF. The CDR3 DNA is TGTGCCAGCCCGGGGAGGGTGTTAAATGAAAAACTGTTTTTT.

There are a few counts of this clone. This chain uses TRBV19 with TRBJ1-4, with no clear D. The length of the CDR3 is 11 residues. Germline V lookup: CDR1 LNHDA, CDR2 SQIVND (reference sequence). V was clipped by 7 bases and J by 7 bases, with 7 bases between them. The CDR3 bases are TGTGCCAGTAATCGGGGTGAAAAACTGTTTTTT. Translation: CASNRGEKLFF.

V and J are TRBV28 and TRBJ2-3, with D possibly TRBD1 on 5 matching bases. V gave up 6 bases and J gave up 4 bases, with 23 bases separating them. The germline gives CDR1 MDHEN, CDR2 SYDVKM. This CDR3 is 17 amino acids long. CDR3 residues: CASRLSRVAVFADTQYF. As DNA, the CDR3 is TGTGCCAGCAGACTATCCAGGGTAGCTGTCTTTGCAGATACGCAGTATTTT.

This clone was seen a few times. Other DNA sequences of this sample code for an identical CDR3. The chain joins TRBV24-1 to TRBJ2-5; maybe TRBD1 (6 bases). Germline V gene data show CDR1 as KGHDR and CDR2 as SFDVKD. V dropped 4 bases and J dropped 5 bases, with 13 bases sitting between them. The CDR3 covers 14 residues. CDR3 residues: CATSDSQGVETQYF. CDR3 coding DNA: TGTGCCACCAGTGACTCACAGGGAGTGGAGACCCAGTACTTC.

The gene calls are TRBV4-3 and TRBJ2-7; TRBD2 matches 7 bases. CDR1 is LGHNA, CDR2 YSLEER, per germline. Trimming cost V 1 base and J 4 bases; bases outside gene matches: 4. The CDR3 loop spans 14 amino acids. CDR3 sequence: CASSQAGEGYEQYF. The CDR3 DNA reads TGCGCCAGCAGCCAAGCGGGGGAGGGATACGAGCAGTACTTC.